Described below is a single TCR beta chain sequence and its context. How the authors handled the data: Cell counts per sample came from amplifying reference gene primers. Here immunoSEQ multiplex PCR was the method, and the copy in TCRdb shows in-frame clones only, minus some. The DNA gave D and trimming, while V, J and clone size come from that table. The repertoire has 310,000 or so clones, approximately 91% of them found once; the top ten carry around 2.2%. Seattle's cohort entered during active infection and was followed longitudinally. The germline V and J ends were trimmed by 3 bases and 4 bases, with 9 bases remaining between them. In germline, CDR1 is SGHAT, CDR2 FQNNGV. This CDR3 is 13 amino acids long. The entry originates in a study of blood T cell repertoires in COVID-19. Study summary: Acute-phase and convalescent COVID-19 samples originated in the United States, Italy and Spain. T cells, B-cell-depleted T cells, or PBMCs supplied cDNA or gDNA.

Sequencing used peripheral blood. The sequence was obtained from a woman aged 25-40 years with COVID-19, enrolled during active disease. The chain combines TRBV11-2 with TRBJ1-2; no clear D. The CDR3 is CASSFSGSYGYTF. The CDR3 DNA follows: TGTGCCAGCAGCTTTTCAGGATCCTATGGCTACACCTTC.